Shown below are 30 T cell receptor delta chains from a single sample sequenced in a study of γδ T cells in repeated Plasmodium falciparum infection (dated by TCRdb to the early 2020s). For bulk TCR repertoire analysis, Vgamma9/Vdelta2+ and Vdelta2-negative gammadelta T cell populations were isolated by flow sorting from peripheral blood mononuclear cells. The method was multiplex PCR. Sequencer: Illumina MiSeq. TCRdb reprocessed the public data with the CATT caller; entries with the same nucleotide sequence were combined afterwards. In all, the sample holds about 51,000 delta-chain clones, and around 2% of those were seen once. The leading ten clones occupy 24% of the sample. The source material was gamma-delta T cells from blood. These receptors were taken from a pool of human donors (malaria-infected and uninfected, not separated).

On this clone itself: The mismatch at residue 4 between this DNA's translation and the TCRdb protein of a much larger clone likely reflects a read error; the protein shown is translated from the DNA. CDR3 DNA: TGTGCTCTTGAGGAACTCTTCTATAACAGCCACTGCCCTTTTGAACCCACCGATAAACTCATCTTT. This sequence encodes CALEELFYNSHCPFEPTDKLIF. The chain is built from TRDV1 and TRDJ1; D unresolved. The J gene is absent in TCRdb and was assigned here via DNA matching to germline. Germline V gene lookup returns CDR1 TSWWSYY and CDR2 QGS. There are 22 residues in the CDR3.

About this clone: This is likely an artifact of a read error, given a far larger clone one base away. Other DNA sequences from this sample encode an identical CDR3 as well. The chain is built from TRDV3 and TRDJ1; TRDD3 agrees at 13 bases. The J gene, left out of TCRdb, was set here by checking the DNA against germline. This CDR3 region has 22 residues. Trimming cost V 3 bases and J 2 bases; bases outside gene matches: 27. Germline lookup yields CDR1 TVYSNPD and CDR2 GDNSRS (reference sequence). In nucleotides, the CDR3 is TGTGCCTTCCTTTACTCTTCAGTACTGGGGGATACGTGGGCCTTAGGAACCGATAAACTCATCTTT. This sequence encodes CAFLYSSVLGDTWALGTDKLIF.

This clone has only a few counts. A far larger clone lies a single base away; this is likely a read error. The same CDR3 arises from other DNA sequences in this sample as well. The V call is TRDV3, the J call TRDJ1; perhaps TRDD2 as D (7 bases). The CDR3 length is 27 residues. In germline, CDR1 is TVYSNPD, CDR2 GDNSRS (reference sequence). The CDR3 region has the DNA TGCGCCCAGAAGAAAGTATTGTTCCTACCTCGCACACTTTTACCGGGGGACCTCGCCAAGTACACTGATAAACTCATCTTT. Translated, it gives CAQKKVLFLPRTLLPGDLAKYTDKLIF. Filled out from reference TRDV3 and TRDJ1, the complete variable domain reads CDKVTQSSPDQTVASGSEVVLLCTYDTVYSNPDLFWYRIRPDYSFQFVFYGDNSRSEGADFTQGRFSVKHILTQKAFHLVISPVRTEDSATYYCAQKKVLFLPRTLLPGDLAKYTDKLIFGKGTRVTVEP.

This clone was detected a few times. TCRdb has a much larger clone's protein, which differs at residue 21 from the translation of this DNA, likely because of a read error; what is shown is the protein translated from the DNA. J is TRDJ1 and V is TRDV1; 13 bases align to TRDD3. The J gene, absent from TCRdb, was called here by matching the DNA to germline. The germline gives CDR1 TSWWSYY, CDR2 QGS. CDR3 length equals 26 residues. V lost 4 bases and J lost 3; bases outside the gene matches: 35. The CDR3 spells CALGAGFQVYYEFYWGIRGGADKLIF. CDR3 nucleotide sequence: TGTGCTCTTGGGGCAGGGTTTCAGGTCTACTACGAATTTTACTGGGGGATACGCGGGGGCGCCGATAAACTCATCTTT.

A few counts support this clone. A far more abundant clone sits one base away, making this likely a read error. The sample has other DNA sequences that encode this CDR3 too. V is TRDV1 and J is TRDJ1; TRDD3 matches 13 bases. TCRdb lists no J gene, so it was determined here by aligning the DNA to germline. The J segment lost 4 bases and the V segment lost 1 base, leaving 18 bases of the junction unmatched. CDR1 and CDR2 from the germline V gene are TSWWSYY and QGS. The CDR3 is 21 amino acids. The CDR3 here is CALGEQSYRVLGDTRIDKLIF. CDR3 bases: TGTGCTCTTGGGGAACAGTCCTACCGAGTACTGGGGGATACGCGTATCGATAAACTCATCTTT.

This clone has a handful of counts. The protein held in TCRdb is that of a much larger clone and does not match this DNA's translation at residue 14, likely because of a read error; the protein shown is translated from the DNA. This chain links TRDV1 with TRDJ1; a weak D match, TRDD3 (6 bases). The J gene was not available in TCRdb and was assigned here by matching the DNA to germline segments. CDR3 size: 20 residues. CDR1 TSWWSYY and CDR2 QGS come from the germline V gene. Trimming stripped 1 base from V and 0 bases from J, with 24 bases between. The DNA for the CDR3 is TGTGCTCTTGGGGAACCCTCCCCCCCCTACTGGGCTCCCGACACCGATAAACTCATCTTT. This encodes CALGEPSPPYWAPDTDKLIF.

The table lists this clone with many counts. A far larger clone differs by one base, so this is likely a read error. Other DNA sequences of this sample code for an identical CDR3. This chain uses TRDV2 with TRDJ1; unclear D gene. The J gene is absent in TCRdb and was assigned here via DNA matching to germline. The CDR3 spans 15 residues. Germline V lookup: CDR1 GEAIGNYY, CDR2 EKD. The germline V and J ends were trimmed by 0 bases and 1 base, with 11 bases remaining between them. The CDR3 protein is CACDTVLRSTDKLIF. The CDR3 DNA follows: TGTGCCTGTGACACCGTATTGAGGAGCACCGATAAACTCATCTTT.

On this clone itself: The TCRdb protein comes from a much larger clone and disagrees with this DNA's translation at residue 21, likely due to a read error; the protein given here is derived from the DNA. The V gene call is TRDV3, and the J gene call is absent; whether TRDD3, the table's D call, matches the DNA was not checked. CDR3 size: 24 residues. From germline, CDR1 is TVYSNPD and CDR2 GDNSRS (reference sequence). CDR3 in amino acids: CAFSYPSYLGDVLGDTLYTDNLIF. CDR3 DNA: TGTGCCTTTAGCTACCCTTCCTACTTAGGGGATGTACTGGGGGATACGCTGTACACCGATAACCTCATCTTT.

As regards this clone: The protein given by TCRdb reflects a much larger clone and differs at residue 7 from this DNA's translation, likely from a read error; the protein shown is the DNA's translation. The genes are TRDV1 and TRDJ1, with 10 bases lining up with TRDD3. The J gene, not given by TCRdb, was assigned here from a germline match of the nucleotide sequence. The CDR3 totals 25 residues. After removal of 5 bases from V and 0 bases from J, the junction contained 33 bases not matched to a gene. CDR1 is TSWWSYY and CDR2 is QGS in the germline V gene. The CDR3 spells CALGLPPPVFVYWGMRRPDTDKLIF. In DNA form, the CDR3 reads TGTGCTCTTGGGCTTCCGCCCCCGGTGTTCGTTTACTGGGGGATGAGACGACCTGACACCGATAAACTCATCTTT.

As concerns this clone: A far larger clone differs by one base, so this is likely a read error. This CDR3 is also generated by other DNA sequences in the sample. This sequence joins TRDV2 and TRDJ1, with 13 nucleotides matching TRDD3. No J segment appears in TCRdb, so it was assigned here by matching the sequence to germline. CDR1 is GEAIGNYY and CDR2 is EKD in the germline V gene. The CDR3 runs 22 residues. With V trimmed by 2 bases and J by 0 bases, 20 bases remained unmatched. This CDR3 reads CACDIITGGYGQTSQDTDKLIF. In DNA form, the CDR3 reads TGTGCCTGTGACATTATAACTGGGGGATACGGGCAAACCTCACAAGACACCGATAAACTCATCTTT.

This clone has more than one count but fewer than ten. A far larger clone is a single base away, which makes a read error likely. The sample contains more than one DNA sequence encoding this CDR3. The V and J genes are TRDV1 and TRDJ1, with D unresolved. The J gene, absent from TCRdb, was called here by matching the DNA to germline. The CDR3 sequence is 16 residues long. In germline, CDR1 is TSWWSYY, CDR2 QGS. DNA for the CDR3: TGTGCTCTTGGGGAGCTTTGGCCCCAGGGCACCGGTAAACTCATCTTT. Translating gives CALGELWPQGTGKLIF.

To note about this clone: A far larger clone is one nucleotide away, so this likely arose from a read error. Other DNA sequences of this sample code for an identical CDR3. The J gene is TRDJ1, the V gene TRDV3, with 12 bases that match TRDD3. The J gene was not available in TCRdb and was assigned here by matching the DNA to germline segments. The CDR3 has 20 amino acids. V was pared by 3 bases and J by 5 bases, with 25 bases of the junction left unmatched. The germline V gene encodes CDR1 TVYSNPD and CDR2 GDNSRS (reference sequence). The CDR3 coding sequence is TGTGCCTTGATAACAGGCCTTCCGCCATACTGGGGGATACCGACAGATAAACTCATCTTT. Translation: CALITGLPPYWGIPTDKLIF.

This clone has just a few counts. The TCRdb protein, from a much larger clone, departs from this DNA's translation at residue 6, likely by read error; the protein shown derives from the DNA. The chain carries TRDV1 and TRDJ1, with 8 nucleotides matching TRDD3. Germline matching of the DNA provided the J gene here, since TCRdb leaves it blank. V trimming: 1 base; J trimming: 0 bases; junction bases outside the gene matches: 16. CDR3 length: 20 residues. The V gene's germline CDR1 is TSWWSYY and CDR2 QGS. Here the CDR3 reads CALGEPVTWDTLRYTDKLIF. The CDR3 region has the DNA TGTGCTCTTGGGGAACCAGTTACCTGGGATACGCTGCGGTACACCGATAAACTCATCTTT.

This clone was counted between two and nine times. TCRdb's protein for this DNA is that of a much larger clone and differs from the translation at residue 13, likely a read error; the protein shown is the DNA translation. J is TRDJ1 and V is TRDV1; the D gene is possibly TRDD2 (6 bases). The J gene, absent from TCRdb, was called here by matching the DNA to germline. CDR1 is TSWWSYY, CDR2 QGS, per germline. This CDR3 has 22 residues. V shed 3 bases and J shed 0 bases, with 32 bases lying between them. This CDR3 reads CALGDFPPYFLTFTAYTDKLIF. The CDR3 nucleotides read TGTGCTCTTGGGGACTTCCCCCCCTACTTCCTTACGTTCACCGCGTACACCGATAAACTCATCTTT.

Comment on this clone: The amino acid sequence in TCRdb belongs to a much larger clone and departs from this DNA's translation at residue 6, likely a sequencing read error; the sequence shown is translated from the DNA. V gene TRDV1 combines with J gene TRDJ1; TRDD3 aligns across 12 bases. The J gene, left out of TCRdb, was set here by checking the DNA against germline. The germline CDR1 and CDR2 sequences are TSWWSYY and QGS. V shed 5 bases, J shed 5 bases, and the junction held 21 bases outside the gene matches. This CDR3 is 20 amino acids long. CDR3 bases: TGTGCTCTTGGGAGAGAGAAGACCCCCTGGACTGGGGGATACCGAGATAAACTCATCTTT. Protein sequence: CALGREKTPWTGGYRDKLIF.

A word on this clone: A far bigger clonotype differs at one base, so this is likely a read error. Other DNA sequences from this sample encode an identical CDR3 as well. The rearrangement links TRDV3 to TRDJ1; 10 bases align to TRDD3. TCRdb supplies no J gene; here it was assigned by aligning the nucleotide sequence to germline. The CDR3 runs 21 residues. Unmatched junction bases numbered 28, after V lost 1 base and J lost 5 bases. In germline, CDR1 is TVYSNPD, CDR2 GDNSRS (reference sequence). CDR3 in DNA: TGTGCCTTTAATTCGCGCCACTTCCACTACTGGGGGATGAATATCCCTGATAAACTCATCTTT. It codes for CAFNSRHFHYWGMNIPDKLIF. The full variable domain, with the rest looked up from reference TRDV3 and TRDJ1, is CDKVTQSSPDQTVASGSEVVLLCTYDTVYSNPDLFWYRIRPDYSFQFVFYGDNSRSEGADFTQGRFSVKHILTQKAFHLVISPVRTEDSATYYCAFNSRHFHYWGMNIPDKLIFGKGTRVTVEP.

This clone showed up just a few times. The protein TCRdb lists belongs to a much larger clone and differs from this DNA's translation at residue 13, which points to a read error; the protein shown is made from the DNA. The rearrangement links TRDV3 to TRDJ1; 11 bases are a match to TRDD3. Since TCRdb gives no J gene, matching the DNA to germline was used here to assign it. Trimming at V came to 1 base and at J to 0 bases, leaving 22 bases not matched to a gene. CDR1 TVYSNPD and CDR2 GDNSRS come from the germline V gene (reference sequence). This CDR3 is built from 21 residues. CDR3 loop: CAFTYPSYWGIAFLYTDKLIF. The CDR3 nucleotides read TGTGCCTTTACCTACCCCTCCTACTGGGGGATAGCATTCTTGTACACCGATAAACTCATCTTT.

Turning to this clone: The protein held in TCRdb is that of a much larger clone and does not match this DNA's translation at residue 4, likely because of a read error; the protein shown is translated from the DNA. In nucleotides, the CDR3 is TGTGCTTATAACCTTCCCCTCATCCTTCCCTTGGGGGACCTACTGTTAGATAAACTCATCTTT. Translating it yields CAYNLPLILPLGDLLLDKLIF. The chain is built from TRAV38-2/DV8 and TRDJ1, with D perhaps matching TRDD3 (7 bases). Here the J gene came from matching the DNA to germline, since TCRdb omits it. The V and J ends lost 6 bases and 5 bases respectively, with 38 bases between them. In germline, CDR1 is TSESDYY, CDR2 QEAYKQQN. CDR3 size: 21 residues.

Notes on this clone: A single base separates this from a much larger clone, so it may be a read error. The chain has TRDV1 and TRDJ1; 8 positions agree with TRDD3. TCRdb gives no J gene; it was assigned here by matching the DNA to germline. CDR1 and CDR2 (germline): TSWWSYY, QGS. The CDR3 totals 21 residues. The CDR3 region has the DNA TGTGCTCTTAGGGAACTGTTCCTAAACTGGGACTGGGGGGCGTACACCGATAAACTCATCTTT. As protein: CALRELFLNWDWGAYTDKLIF.

A remark on this clone: The amino acid sequence in TCRdb belongs to a much larger clone and departs from this DNA's translation at residue 9, likely a sequencing read error; the sequence shown is translated from the DNA. This sequence joins TRDV1 and TRDJ4; 11 bases align to TRDD3. This CDR3 spans 20 amino acids. Per the germline V gene, CDR1 is TSWWSYY and CDR2 is QGS. J gave up 3 bases and V 5 bases, and 23 bases lay outside the gene matches. The CDR3 is CALGTSSQSWVWGIHGPLIF. CDR3 coding DNA: TGTGCTCTTGGGACTTCAAGCCAGAGTTGGGTCTGGGGGATACACGGACCCCTGATCTTT.

This clone was counted many times. Since a far larger clone is one base different, this is likely a read error. At the DNA level, this CDR3 is encoded by other sequences in the same sample as well. The CDR3 sequence: CALGDTLQFSYVRGIVTYDKLIF. The CDR3 DNA follows: TGTGCCCTTGGGGACACCTTACAGTTTTCCTACGTCCGGGGGATCGTAACTTACGATAAACTCATCTTT. The chain has TRDV1 and TRDJ1; either TRDD2 or TRDD3 may fit D (7 bases each). The J gene is absent in TCRdb and was assigned here via DNA matching to germline. Germline CDR1 and CDR2: TSWWSYY and QGS. There are 23 residues in the CDR3.

This clone has a handful of counts. It is likely a read error: a sequence one base away is far more abundant. This same CDR3 is encoded by further DNA sequences in the sample. The rearrangement joins TRDV1 to TRDJ1; D is possibly TRDD2 (5 bases). Germline lookup yields CDR1 TSWWSYY and CDR2 QGS. CDR3 length: 20 amino acids. The CDR3 sequence is CALVFFRVFPRFLYTDKLIF. Here the CDR3 DNA reads TGTGCCCTTGTTTTCTTCCGGGTTTTTCCCCGATTTCTGTACACCGATAAACTCATCTTT.

This clone was observed a few times. A read error is the likely source, as a far larger clone sits one nucleotide away. Other DNA sequences in the same sample also yield this CDR3. The CDR3 here is CACDTLDGSWDTRQMFF. The CDR3 bases are TGTGCCTGTGACACTTTAGACGGCTCCTGGGACACCCGACAGATGTTTTTC. The chain is built from TRDV2 and TRDJ3, with D uncertain. TCRdb offers no J gene call, so here the DNA was matched to germline to obtain one. Deletions cut 1 base from V and 0 bases from J, with 9 bases between. Germline CDR1 reads GEAIGNYY; CDR2 reads EKD. This CDR3 spans 17 amino acids.

This clone was counted ten times or more. One base separates it from a far larger clone, so it is likely a read error. Different DNA sequences within this sample yield the same CDR3. DNA of the CDR3: TGTGCCTGTGACACCCTAAGTACTGGGGAACAGTACACCGATAAACTCATATTT. The encoded protein is CACDTLSTGEQYTDKLIF. This chain uses TRDV2 with TRDJ1; 7 positions match TRDD3. Per germline, CDR1 GEAIGNYY and CDR2 EKD. This CDR3 spans 18 amino acids.

This clone was recorded many times. The same CDR3 can be traced to other DNA sequences in this sample. V is TRDV2 and J is TRDJ1, with 7 bases identical to TRDD3. TCRdb offers no J gene call, so here the DNA was matched to germline to obtain one. The CDR3 loop spans 15 amino acids. The J segment lost 3 bases and the V segment lost 5 bases, leaving 11 bases of the junction unmatched. Germline loops: CDR1 GEAIGNYY, CDR2 EKD. The CDR3 is CACVPLGVGSDKLIF. As DNA, the CDR3 is TGTGCCTGTGTGCCGCTGGGGGTCGGGTCCGATAAACTCATCTTT.

A few counts support this clone. This DNA's translation differs at residue 7 from TCRdb's protein, which comes from a much larger clone; a read error is likely, and the protein shown is translated from the DNA. The chain has TRDV3 and TRDJ1, with D maybe TRDD3 (5 bases). This CDR3 spans 17 amino acids. The V end lost 0 bases, the J end lost 1 base, and 21 bases lay between the germline ends. Looked up from germline, CDR1 is TVYSNPD and CDR2 is GDNSRS (reference sequence). In DNA, the CDR3 is TGTGCCTTTAGTAGGGTCCCACTGTGGGGAATCACCGATAAACTCATCTTT. It is translated as CAFSRVPLWGITDKLIF.

This clone was observed a few times. A far bigger clonotype differs at one base, so this is likely a read error. Additional DNA sequences in this sample encode the identical CDR3. CDR3 DNA sequence: TGTGCCTGCGGAGGGGGTCTGTACTGGGGGATACAAGGTCCGGCTGATAAACTCATCTTT. Residues: CACGGGLYWGIQGPADKLIF. V is TRDV2 and J is TRDJ1, with 12 bases aligning to TRDD3. TCRdb carries no J gene annotation; the J gene was assigned here by matching the DNA with germline. J was trimmed by 5 bases and V by 7 bases; bases with no gene match: 25. Germline V CDR1 and CDR2: GEAIGNYY, EKD. This CDR3 is built from 20 residues.

This clone was seen a handful of times. The protein TCRdb lists belongs to a much larger clone and differs from this DNA's translation at residue 16, which points to a read error; the protein shown is made from the DNA. For the V gene the call is TRDV3; the J gene has no call; TRDD3 reflects the table's D call only, with no check against the DNA. CDR1 TVYSNPD and CDR2 GDNSRS come from the germline V gene (reference sequence). This CDR3 comprises 17 residues. In DNA, the CDR3 is TGTGCCTTTCACCGGTACTGGGGGATACGTCCAAATAGGTGGCTCACCTTT. Encoded protein: CAFHRYWGIRPNRWLTF.

This clone was observed a few times. A far bigger clonotype differs at one base, so this is likely a read error. The same CDR3 arises from other DNA sequences in this sample as well. This chain joins TRAV38-2/DV8 and TRDJ1, with D perhaps TRDD2 (8 bases). TCRdb lists no J gene, so it was determined here by aligning the DNA to germline. V lost 2 bases and J lost 2, with 37 bases in between. The CDR3 runs 23 residues. The germline CDR1 and CDR2 sequences are TSESDYY and QEAYKQQN. CDR3 in amino acids: CAYRSYFLRMSGGPRKRTDKLIF. The CDR3 nucleotides are TGTGCTTATAGGAGTTACTTCCTACGGATGAGTGGGGGACCCCGCAAGAGAACCGATAAACTCATCTTT.

There are many counts of this clone. The protein held in TCRdb is that of a much larger clone and does not match this DNA's translation at residue 9, likely because of a read error; the protein shown is translated from the DNA. V usage is TRDV3 and J usage is TRDJ1, with D possibly TRDD2 on 5 matching bases. Trimming shortened V by 2 bases and J by 0 bases, and 34 bases separated the two germline ends. CDR1 is TVYSNPD and CDR2 is GDNSRS in the germline V gene (reference sequence). This CDR3 has 21 residues. The CDR3 nucleotides read TGTGCCTTTTGCCGGGCCTTCAAGCCGATGAGGGACAACTCGTACACCGATAAACTCATCTTT. Amino acid sequence: CAFCRAFKPMRDNSYTDKLIF. Variable domain in full (rest from reference TRDV3 and TRDJ1): CDKVTQSSPDQTVASGSEVVLLCTYDTVYSNPDLFWYRIRPDYSFQFVFYGDNSRSEGADFTQGRFSVKHILTQKAFHLVISPVRTEDSATYYCAFCRAFKPMRDNSYTDKLIFGKGTRVTVEP.